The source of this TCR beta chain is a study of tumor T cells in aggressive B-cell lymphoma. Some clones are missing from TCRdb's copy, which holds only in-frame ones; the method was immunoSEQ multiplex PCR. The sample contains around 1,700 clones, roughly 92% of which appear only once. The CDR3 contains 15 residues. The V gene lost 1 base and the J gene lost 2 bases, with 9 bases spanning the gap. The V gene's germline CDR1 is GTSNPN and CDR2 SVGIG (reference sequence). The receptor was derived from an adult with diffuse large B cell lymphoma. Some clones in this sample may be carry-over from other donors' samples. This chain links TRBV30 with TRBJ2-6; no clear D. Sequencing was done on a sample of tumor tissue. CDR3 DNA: TGTGCCTGGAGTGCCCAGGTACCTGGGGCCAACGTCCTGACTTTC. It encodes CAWSAQVPGANVLTF.